Listed below are T cell receptor beta chains from one sample, sequenced in a study of PD-L1 blockade in urothelial cancer. Libraries were prepared by immunoSEQ multiplex PCR; TCRdb keeps only in-frame clonotypes and omits some of them. Of around 63,000 clones listed, about 81% are singletons. The material sequenced was PBMCs, taken around atezolizumab (anti-PD-L1) treatment. The receptors shown here come from a man between 70 and 80 years old with urothelial cancer. Each CDR3 is given with its conserved first and last residue. D genes are given only for firm matches. A clone size is listed for some rows: how often the clone was seen (once, few, many), or a class if it is expanded.

v_gene	abundance	j_gene	d_gene	CDR3nt	CDR3aa
TRBV5-4	-	TRBJ1-2	TRBD1	TGTGCCAGCAGCGTACAGGGGGACTATGGCTACACCTTC	CASSVQGDYGYTF
TRBV29-1	-	TRBJ1-2	-	TGCAGCGGCTTTTGGGGGGATGGCTACACCTTC	CSGFWGDGYTF
TRBV19	-	TRBJ1-3	-	TGTGCCAGTAGCCCGGACGGGGGACTCTCTGGAAACACCATATATTTT	CASSPDGGLSGNTIYF
TRBV30	few	TRBJ2-7	TRBD2	TGTGCCTGGAGTGTAAGGGGAACGGGACTAGCGGGAGTTTCCGAGCAGTACTTC	CAWSVRGTGLAGVSEQYF
TRBV11-2	-	TRBJ2-3	TRBD2	TGTGCCAGCAGCTTAGCGGGAGGGAGATCAGATACGCAGTATTTT	CASSLAGGRSDTQYF
TRBV19	-	TRBJ2-1	TRBD2	TGTGCCAGTAGTATAGATCTCACAGCGGGAGGGGACAATGAGCAGTTCTTC	CASSIDLTAGGDNEQFF
TRBV29-1	-	TRBJ2-1	TRBD2	TGCAGCGTTGGGACTAGCGGGGCCCTCCTGGAGGGCAATGAGCAGTTCTTC	CSVGTSGALLEGNEQFF
TRBV2	-	TRBJ1-2	TRBD1	TGTGCCAGCAGGACGGGACAGCCGGCGGGTGGCTACACCTTC	CASRTGQPAGGYTF
TRBV5-4	-	TRBJ1-2	-	TGTGCCAGCAGCTTGGACGTTGGGGGGAACTATGGCTACACCTTC	CASSLDVGGNYGYTF
TRBV2	once	TRBJ2-5	-	TGTGCCAGCAGTGTCAGGGGAGGGGAGACCCAGTACTTC	CASSVRGGETQYF
TRBV29-1	-	TRBJ2-7	TRBD2	TGCAGCGTTGGGGTTGGCGCGGGAGGGAACTACGAGCAGTACTTC	CSVGVGAGGNYEQYF
TRBV15	-	TRBJ2-7	TRBD1	TGTGCCATATCTTCGACAGGGCTCTCAATCGAGCAGTACTTC	CAISSTGLSIEQYF
TRBV27	-	TRBJ2-7	-	TGTGCCAGCAGTTTCTATGGGGCCTCGAGCGAGCAGTACTTC	CASSFYGASSEQYF
TRBV6-5	-	TRBJ1-5	-	TGTGCCAGCAGAATTAATAGCAATCAGCCCCAGCATTTT	CASRINSNQPQHF
TRBV7-2	-	TRBJ2-7	TRBD2	TGTGCCAGCAGCTCAACCCGGGGGGTTGGCGAGCAGTACTTC	CASSSTRGVGEQYF
TRBV28	-	TRBJ2-7	TRBD2	TGTGCCAGCAGCAACCTGGGGGGGGCTAGCGGGGCCCCCTACGAGCAGTACTTC	CASSNLGGASGAPYEQYF
TRBV18	-	TRBJ2-2	-	TGTGCCAGCTCCCATTCTACCCCCCCCGGGGAGCTGTTTTTT	CASSHSTPPGELFF
TRBV7-2	-	TRBJ2-4	TRBD2	TGTGCCAGCAGTCGGACATCTACATCGGGGGGCATTCAGTACTTC	CASSRTSTSGGIQYF
TRBV5-1	-	TRBJ2-1	-	TGCGCCAGCAGGACGGACAGCCCAGCCTACAATGAGCAGTTCTTC	CASRTDSPAYNEQFF
TRBV9	-	TRBJ2-1	TRBD2	TGTGCCAGCAGCGTCGGGACTAGGAATGAGCAGTTCTTC	CASSVGTRNEQFF
TRBV7-2	-	TRBJ1-4	TRBD1	TGTGCCAGCAGCTTAGATTTTCAGGGGGCGAGTGAAAAACTGTTTTTT	CASSLDFQGASEKLFF
TRBV5-6	-	TRBJ2-7	TRBD2	TGTGCCAGCAGCATAATATTAGCGGGAGGGCCTAGTGAGCAGTACTTC	CASSIILAGGPSEQYF
TRBV4-1	once	TRBJ2-5	TRBD1	TGCGCCAGCAGCCGACAGGGGATAGCCAAAGAGACCCAGTACTTC	CASSRQGIAKETQYF
TRBV5-5	few	TRBJ2-3	-	TGTGCCAGCAGCTTGAAGGCAGACTCCGATGTGGATACGCAGTATTTT	CASSLKADSDVDTQYF
TRBV2	-	TRBJ2-5	-	TGTGCCAGCAGTTCCGGACAGCAAGAGACCCAGTACTTC	CASSSGQQETQYF
TRBV5-1	-	TRBJ2-2	-	TGCGCCAGCAGCTTGGTGGACAGTGGATCGACCGGGGAGCTGTTTTTT	CASSLVDSGSTGELFF
TRBV5-5	-	TRBJ2-7	TRBD2	TGTGCCAGCAGCTTGGTCGGCGGGGGGCAAAACGAGCAGTACTTC	CASSLVGGGQNEQYF
TRBV7-9	-	TRBJ2-7	-	TGTGCCAGCAGCTTAGGGTCGCGGTCCGAGCAGTACTTC	CASSLGSRSEQYF
TRBV5-1	-	TRBJ1-6	-	TGCGCCAGCAGTTGGGGCAGTGCTAATTCACCCCTCCACTTT	CASSWGSANSPLHF
TRBV9	once	TRBJ1-1	-	TGTGCCAGCAGCCCCGGGGGGGAGATGAACACTGAAGCTTTCTTT	CASSPGGEMNTEAFF
TRBV11-1	once	TRBJ2-2	TRBD1	TGTGCCAGCAGCCGGACAGGGAACACCGGGGAGCTGTTTTTT	CASSRTGNTGELFF
TRBV5-6	-	TRBJ2-3	-	TGTGCCAGCAGCTTCCAGGATACGCAGTATTTT	CASSFQDTQYF
TRBV6-1	-	TRBJ2-1	TRBD2	TGTGCCAGCAGATACGGGACTAGCGGTGGCAATGAGCAGTTCTTC	CASRYGTSGGNEQFF
TRBV19	once	TRBJ2-7	-	TGTGCCAGTAAGAGGTCACAGGGAACCTACGAGCAGTACTTC	CASKRSQGTYEQYF
TRBV7-9	-	TRBJ2-3	TRBD2	TGTGCCAGCAGTTTGGGGACTAGCGGAGATACGCAGTATTTT	CASSLGTSGDTQYF
TRBV5-6	-	TRBJ1-1	TRBD1	TGTGCCAGCAGCTCGTCCAGGGGGCTTACTGAAGCTTTCTTT	CASSSSRGLTEAFF
TRBV5-6	medium-sized	TRBJ2-5	TRBD1	TGTGCCAGCAGCTGGGGACAGGGACCCCAAGAGACCCAGTACTTC	CASSWGQGPQETQYF
TRBV15	-	TRBJ2-3	TRBD2	TGTGCCACCAGGACTAGCGGGAGTATCACAGATACGCAGTATTTT	CATRTSGSITDTQYF
TRBV4-1	once	TRBJ1-5	-	TGCGCCAGCAGCCAAGGCGGAGGAAATAGCAATCAGCCCCAGCATTTT	CASSQGGGNSNQPQHF
TRBV27	-	TRBJ1-2	TRBD1	TGTGCCAGCCAAAGCGGACAGGGGTCCTTCTATGGCTACACCTTC	CASQSGQGSFYGYTF
TRBV6-5	-	TRBJ1-5	-	TGTGCCAGCAGCTTGGGCCCCCCGTTGTATCAGCCCCAGCATTTT	CASSLGPPLYQPQHF
TRBV2	-	TRBJ2-1	TRBD1	TGTGCCAGCAGTGAAGAGGGGGCAGGGTACAATGAGCAGTTCTTC	CASSEEGAGYNEQFF
TRBV5-6	once	TRBJ2-1	-	TGTGCCAGCAGCGAGGGTGAGGACTACAATGAGCAGTTCTTC	CASSEGEDYNEQFF
TRBV2	-	TRBJ2-1	TRBD2	TGTGCCAGCAGCGTAAGCGGGGCGGTCTACAATGAGCAGTTCTTC	CASSVSGAVYNEQFF
TRBV11-3	-	TRBJ2-6	-	TGTGCCAGCAGCTTAGATTCTGGTGGGGGCATCCTGACTTTC	CASSLDSGGGILTF
TRBV28	-	TRBJ2-1	-	TGTGCCAGCAGCCCCACCCAGGGCTACAATGAGCAGTTCTTC	CASSPTQGYNEQFF
TRBV9	-	TRBJ1-2	-	TGTGCCAGCAGCGTGGATGAAGTGGCACCCACTATATTGTATGGCTACACCTTC	CASSVDEVAPTILYGYTF
TRBV5-6	-	TRBJ2-1	-	TGTGCCAGCAGCTTAGGAGAAAATGAGCAGTTCTTC	CASSLGENEQFF